This is a list of T cell receptor beta chains from one sample in a study of blood T cell repertoires in COVID-19. The data were produced by immunoSEQ multiplex PCR, yet TCRdb's version contains in-frame clones alone and is incomplete. The table includes about 200,000 clones, 70% to 90% detected once. Sequencing input: peripheral blood. The receptors derive from a woman aged 70-85 years with COVID-19, enrolled during active disease. CDR3s include the opening cysteine and the closing phenylalanine or tryptophan. The D gene is left open where the match is weak. Only part of the rows carry a size: once, few, many, or a class if the clone is expanded.

D | J | V | size | DNA | CDR3
TRBD1 | TRBJ2-7 | TRBV5-6 | few | TGTGCCAGCAGCTTTTCACAGGGGTTACACGAGCAGTACTTC | CASSFSQGLHEQYF
. | TRBJ2-1 | TRBV6-1 | . | TGTGCCAGCAGTGAAAACACCATTAATGAGCAGTTCTTC | CASSENTINEQFF
TRBD1 | TRBJ2-1 | TRBV11-3 | . | TGTGCCAGCAGCTCCGGGACAGGGAACGATGAGCAGTTCTTC | CASSSGTGNDEQFF
TRBD1 | TRBJ2-7 | TRBV7-2 | . | TGTGCCAGCAGCTCAAGGACAGGGGTTGGTTACGAGCAGTACTTC | CASSSRTGVGYEQYF
TRBD2 | TRBJ2-3 | TRBV2 | . | TGTGCCAGCGGCAGGGCTAGCGGTATTAGCACAGATACGCAGTATTTT | CASGRASGISTDTQYF
. | TRBJ1-3 | TRBV7-2 | . | TGTGCCAGCAGCTTAGAGGGGCCACGGGGGGGAAACACCATATATTTT | CASSLEGPRGGNTIYF
TRBD2 | TRBJ2-7 | TRBV3-1/TRBV3-2 | . | TGTGCCAGCAGCCGCGGGGGGGCCTACGAGCAGTACTTC | CASSRGGAYEQYF
TRBD1 | TRBJ1-2 | TRBV18 | . | TGTGCCAGCTCACTGGACAGGGGGCTCCCCTCTAACTATGGCTACACCTTC | CASSLDRGLPSNYGYTF
TRBD1 | TRBJ1-4 | TRBV19 | . | TGTGCCAGTAACGTCCGAGGACAGGGTGAAAAACTGTTTTTT | CASNVRGQGEKLFF
TRBD1 | TRBJ1-4 | TRBV5-1 | . | TGCGCCAGCAGCTTGGGACAGGGAAGTGAAAAACTGTTTTTT | CASSLGQGSEKLFF
. | TRBJ1-2 | TRBV4-3 | . | TGCGCCAGCAGCCAAGATCGACAATATGGCTACACCTTC | CASSQDRQYGYTF
TRBD2 | TRBJ2-7 | TRBV6-2/TRBV6-3 | . | TGTGCCAGCAGTGGACCTAGCGGGAGGGCCTACGAGCAGTACTTC | CASSGPSGRAYEQYF
. | TRBJ1-1 | TRBV19 | . | TGTGCCAGCGCGATGGTAAGGGCAGGGTCTGGCACTGAAGCTTTCTTT | CASAMVRAGSGTEAFF
. | TRBJ2-7 | TRBV28 | . | TGTGCCAGCAGTACCGAAAGGATACAGGGCGAGCAGTACTTC | CASSTERIQGEQYF
. | TRBJ1-1 | TRBV10-2 | once | TGCGCCAGCAGTTGGGACACAAACACTGAAGCTTTCTTT | CASSWDTNTEAFF
TRBD2 | TRBJ2-7 | TRBV6-2/TRBV6-3 | . | TGTGCCAGCAGTACACTAGCGGGAGCCTACGAGCAGTACTTC | CASSTLAGAYEQYF
. | TRBJ2-1 | TRBV11-2 | . | TGTGCCAGCAGCTCCCTGAGGTCCCGGAGAGGGGAGCAGTTCTTC | CASSSLRSRRGEQFF
TRBD1 | TRBJ2-5 | TRBV2 | . | TGTGCCAGCAAACCGGGACAGGGGCGACAAGAGACCCAGTACTTC | CASKPGQGRQETQYF
. | TRBJ2-1 | TRBV6-5 | once | TGTGCCAGCATTAAATACAATGAGCAGTTCTTC | CASIKYNEQFF
TRBD1 | TRBJ1-4 | TRBV5-4 | . | TGTGCCAGCAGCCCGGACAGGGGTGGGGAAAAACTGTTTTTT | CASSPDRGGEKLFF
TRBD2 | TRBJ2-1 | TRBV6-2/TRBV6-3 | . | TGTGCCAGCAGTTACGGGGGGACTAGCGGGAGGGCAAGGAATGAGCAGTTCTTC | CASSYGGTSGRARNEQFF
TRBD1 | TRBJ2-3 | TRBV5-1 | . | TGCGCCAGCAGCTTCGGGACAGGCACAGATACGCAGTATTTT | CASSFGTGTDTQYF
. | TRBJ1-2 | TRBV7-8 | . | TGTGCCAGCAGCTTAGCGGGCGCCCAAGGTGGTCCGTACTATGGCTACACCTTC | CASSLAGAQGGPYYGYTF
TRBD2 | TRBJ2-1 | TRBV3-1/TRBV3-2 | once | TGTGCCAGCAGTCAATGGGCTAGCGGGAGTGATCGTAATGAGCAGTTCTTC | CASSQWASGSDRNEQFF
. | TRBJ1-3 | TRBV27 | few | TGTGCCAGCAGTCCTCGACAGGGAAACACCATATATTTT | CASSPRQGNTIYF
TRBD1 | TRBJ1-5 | TRBV7-2 | once | TGTGCCAGCAGCGTGCCGGGACAGGGGGGTCAGCCCCAGCATTTT | CASSVPGQGGQPQHF
. | TRBJ1-6 | TRBV19 | . | TGTGCCAGCCATCAACTCAGGGGAGTAGATTCACCCCTCCACTTT | CASHQLRGVDSPLHF
. | TRBJ2-7 | TRBV7-8 | . | TGTGCCAGCAGCGCGACCTACGAGCAGTACTTC | CASSATYEQYF
TRBD1 | TRBJ1-1 | TRBV25-1 | . | TGTGCCAGCAGTGAACCTCAGGGGGTAGAGAACACTGAAGCTTTCTTT | CASSEPQGVENTEAFF
. | TRBJ2-3 | TRBV5-1 | . | TGCGCCAGCAGCTCCGGACAGAGCACAGATACGCAGTATTTT | CASSSGQSTDTQYF
. | TRBJ1-3 | TRBV6-1 | many | TGTGCCAGCAGTGAACACGGGGGAGGAGGTGGAAACACCATATATTTT | CASSEHGGGGGNTIYF
TRBD1 | TRBJ1-1 | TRBV19 | . | TGTGCCAGTAGTAGGACAGGGGCTATGAACACTGAAGCTTTCTTT | CASSRTGAMNTEAFF
TRBD1 | TRBJ2-7 | TRBV7-2 | once | TGTGCCAGCAGCCTTCGACAGGGACAGAACCACGAGCAGTACTTC | CASSLRQGQNHEQYF
. | TRBJ1-2 | TRBV19 | . | TGTGCCAGTAGCCTACAGGGCCGGAGCTATGGCTACACCTTC | CASSLQGRSYGYTF
TRBD2 | TRBJ2-1 | TRBV19 | . | TGTGCCAGTAGTATTCAACTAGCGGCGCCGTCTGGCGAGCAGTTCTTC | CASSIQLAAPSGEQFF
. | TRBJ1-2 | TRBV7-3 | once | TGTGCCAGCTCCCCCATGGGGCGGACGGATGGCTACACCTTC | CASSPMGRTDGYTF
TRBD2 | TRBJ2-3 | TRBV5-1 | . | TGCGCCAGCAGCTCCCTAGCGGGAGATACGCAGTATTTT | CASSSLAGDTQYF
. | TRBJ2-5 | TRBV25-1 | . | TGTGCCAGCAGTGCACAGGGATGGGTCCAAGAGACCCAGTACTTC | CASSAQGWVQETQYF
. | TRBJ2-3 | TRBV7-6 | . | TGTGCCAGCAGCTTAGCGAGGTGGAACAGGGGACTTAGCACAGATACGCAGTATTTT | CASSLARWNRGLSTDTQYF
. | TRBJ2-1 | TRBV7-7 | . | TGTGCTAGCAGCGCCGAAAGGAGCTCCTACAATGAGCAGTTCTTC | CASSAERSSYNEQFF
. | TRBJ1-1 | TRBV4-2 | few | TGTGCCAGCAGCCAATCCCTTGTACGGTTTCGAAACACTGAAGCTTTCTTT | CASSQSLVRFRNTEAFF
TRBD2 | TRBJ2-5 | TRBV7-2 | once | TGTGCCAGCAGCTTATCGCTGCGGGAGCAAGTCCAGTACTTC | CASSLSLREQVQYF
. | TRBJ2-7 | TRBV21-1 | . | TGTGCCAGCAGCACCCGACCGACTAGGATGGGCGAGCAGTACTTC | CASSTRPTRMGEQYF
TRBD2 | TRBJ2-7 | TRBV11-2 | once | TGTGCCAGCCTAGCTAGCGGCACCTACGAGCAGTACTTC | CASLASGTYEQYF
. | TRBJ1-2 | TRBV2 | . | TGTGCCAGCGGGCTGGGGAGGAACTATGGCTACACCTTC | CASGLGRNYGYTF
TRBD1 | TRBJ1-2 | TRBV4-1 | . | TGCGCCAGCAGCCAAGACGGTCCGGGACAGGGGGCTTTGGCCTTC | CASSQDGPGQGALAF
TRBD2 | TRBJ2-2 | TRBV7-2 | . | TGTGCCAGCAGCCCGAGCGGGGGGCTAGGGGAGCTGTTTTTT | CASSPSGGLGELFF
TRBD1 | TRBJ2-1 | TRBV4-1 | many | TGCGCCAGCAGCCAAGATGGTGTTCGGGGACAGGGGCTCCCACACAATGAGCAGTTCTTC | CASSQDGVRGQGLPHNEQFF
. | TRBJ2-2 | TRBV27 | . | TGTGCCAGCAGCCCCGCCGGGTCGAACACCGGGGAGCTGTTTTTT | CASSPAGSNTGELFF
. | TRBJ1-5 | TRBV6-1 | . | TGTGCCAGCAGTGAATTTTCGGGTGTTAATCAGCCCCAGCATTTT | CASSEFSGVNQPQHF
TRBD1 | TRBJ2-1 | TRBV4-3 | . | TGCGCCAGCAGCCCCGGGACAGATTTCTACAATGAGCAGTTCTTC | CASSPGTDFYNEQFF